The 22 T cell receptor beta chains below were found in one sample sequenced in a study of blood T cell repertoires in COVID-19. The data were produced by immunoSEQ multiplex PCR, yet TCRdb's version contains in-frame clones alone and is incomplete. Of some 120,000 clones listed, 85% to 90% are singletons. The sequenced material came from peripheral blood. The receptors shown here come from a human donor in a cohort sampled during active COVID-19.

The chain has TRBV6-1 and TRBJ2-7, with 14 bases matching TRBD2. The germline V gene encodes CDR1 MNHNS and CDR2 SASEGT. The CDR3 runs 17 residues. After removal of 4 bases from V and 6 bases from J, the junction contained 11 bases not matched to a gene. The CDR3 reads CASSAARLAGGPSEQYF. The CDR3 bases are TGTGCCAGCAGTGCGGCGAGACTAGCGGGAGGGCCAAGCGAGCAGTACTTC.

CDR3 DNA sequence: TGTGCCAGCAGGCTAGGGACTAGCGGAGAGATTAACACCGGGGAGCTGTTTTTT. Translating gives CASRLGTSGEINTGELFF. V gene TRBV28 combines with J gene TRBJ2-2; 11 nucleotides line up with TRBD2. Germline V lookup: CDR1 MDHEN, CDR2 SYDVKM. The CDR3 has 18 amino acids. V shed 6 bases and J 2 bases; nucleotides not matched to a gene: 11. The full variable domain, in which reference TRBV28 and TRBJ2-2 provide the parts outside the CDR3, is DVKVTQSSRYLVKRTGEKVFLECVQDMDHENMFWYRQDPGLGLRLIYFSYDVKMKEKGDIPEGYSVSREKKERFSLILESASTNQTSMYLCASRLGTSGEINTGELFFGEGSRLTVL.

The chain carries TRBV6-5 and TRBJ2-1; 8 bases map to TRBD2. The V segment lost 6 bases and the J segment 6 bases; nucleotides outside the gene matches: 10. Germline loops: CDR1 MNHEY, CDR2 SVGAGI. The CDR3 is 15 amino acids. The CDR3 loop reads CASRSSGGRTNEQFF. The CDR3 region has the DNA TGTGCCAGCAGGTCCTCTGGCGGGAGGACCAATGAGCAGTTCTTC.

Here the CDR3 DNA reads TGCGCCAGCAGCCAAGTCGTCCAAGAGACCCAGTACTTC. This sequence encodes CASSQVVQETQYF. V gene TRBV4-1 combines with J gene TRBJ2-5; D unresolved. The V end lost 1 base, the J end lost 1 base, and 4 bases lay between the germline ends. Germline CDR1 MGHRA, CDR2 YSYEKL. The CDR3 is 13 residues long.

This rearrangement joins TRBV5-1 to TRBJ2-7; D is ambiguous. Deletions cut 1 base from V and 4 bases from J, with 12 bases between. The CDR3 length is 14 residues. CDR1 and CDR2 (germline): SGHRS, YFSETQ. The DNA of the CDR3 is TGCGCCAGCAGCTTGTCAGTCCCAAAGTACGAGCAGTACTTC. Translating it yields CASSLSVPKYEQYF. The whole variable domain, remainder taken from reference TRBV5-1 and TRBJ2-7, is KAGVTQTPRYLIKTRGQQVTLSCSPISGHRSVSWYQQTPGQGLQFLFEYFSETQRNKGNFPGRFSGRQFSNSRSEMNVSTLELGDSALYLCASSLSVPKYEQYFGPGTRLTVT.

The genes are TRBV4-2 and TRBJ1-2; 12 nucleotides agree with TRBD1. V shed 3 bases and J 6 bases; nucleotides not matched to a gene: 11. Germline V gene lookup returns CDR1 LGHNA and CDR2 YNFKEQ. The CDR3 runs to 17 residues. In DNA form, the CDR3 reads TGTGCCAGCAGCCACAGTGAGGGACAGGGGGCGCGTAATGGCTACACCTTC. This encodes CASSHSEGQGARNGYTF.

This clone was seen only once. The V call is TRBV5-6, the J call TRBJ1-1; 7 nucleotides align to TRBD1. Germline CDR1 is SGHDT and CDR2 is YYEEEE. This CDR3 is built from 15 residues. V was clipped by 4 bases and J by 2 bases; unmatched bases: 8. CDR3 coding DNA: TGTGCCAGCAGCCTGTTGGACAGGCCCAACACTGAAGCTTTCTTT. This gives the protein CASSLLDRPNTEAFF.

The table lists this clone with a few counts. The V gene is TRBV7-9, the J gene TRBJ2-1; 8 bases align to TRBD2. Unmatched junction bases numbered 12, after V lost 5 bases and J lost 9 bases. The CDR3 length is 15 residues. Germline CDR1 and CDR2: SEHNR and FQNEAQ (reference sequence). CDR3 nucleotides: TGTGCCAGCAGCCAGAGCGGGAGATCCGGGTTTGAGCAGTTCTTC. It is translated as CASSQSGRSGFEQFF.

This clone has a single count. The J gene is TRBJ2-2, the V gene TRBV14; D uncertain. V dropped 4 bases and J dropped 4 bases, with 13 bases sitting between them. In germline, CDR1 is SGHDN, CDR2 FVKESK. This CDR3 is 15 amino acids long. CDR3 in amino acids: CASSPVHTFTGELFF. The CDR3 DNA is TGTGCCAGCAGCCCAGTACACACGTTCACCGGGGAGCTGTTTTTT.

V usage is TRBV7-9 and J usage is TRBJ2-2; 8 bases line up with TRBD1. V trimming: 3 bases; J trimming: 1 base; junction bases outside the gene matches: 4. The CDR3 has 16 residues. Per the germline V gene, CDR1 is SEHNR and CDR2 is FQNEAQ (reference sequence). The CDR3 loop reads CASSLAGGGNTGELFF. The CDR3 nucleotides are TGTGCCAGCAGCTTGGCAGGGGGCGGGAACACCGGGGAGCTGTTTTTT.

The V gene is TRBV9, the J gene TRBJ2-3, with D possibly matching TRBD2 (6 bases). V lost 0 bases and J lost 4, with 9 bases in between. Germline V gives CDR1 SGDLS, CDR2 YYNGEE. This CDR3 region has 14 residues. The CDR3 reads CASSVGGDSDTQYF. The CDR3 DNA follows: TGTGCCAGCAGCGTAGGAGGGGACTCAGATACGCAGTATTTT.

The chain is built from TRBV3-1 (or the pseudogene TRBV3-2) and TRBJ1-6, with no clear D. In germline, CDR1 is LGHDT, CDR2 YNNKEL (reference sequence). V was shortened by 1 base and J by 7 bases, with 11 bases between the two germline ends. The CDR3 has 15 residues. The CDR3 nucleotides are TGTGCCAGCAGCCAAGTCGGAGTATACAATTCACCCCTCCACTTT. Protein product: CASSQVGVYNSPLHF.

This rearrangement joins TRBV18 to TRBJ2-4, with 7 bases identical to TRBD1. The CDR3 loop spans 14 amino acids. CDR1 and CDR2 from the germline V gene are KGHSH and LQKENI. The J segment lost 4 bases and the V segment lost 0 bases, leaving 0 bases of the junction unmatched. The CDR3, as DNA: TGTGCCAGCTCACCACCACAGGGGAAAAACATTCAGTACTTC. Translated, it gives CASSPPQGKNIQYF.

This clone was seen a few times. The rearrangement links TRBV5-8 to TRBJ2-3, with 13 bases identical to TRBD2. The CDR3 is made up of 18 amino acids. Germline CDR1 and CDR2: SGHTS and YDEGEE. Losses at the gene ends were 4 bases for V and 0 bases for J; bases not matched to a gene: 8. The CDR3 loop is CASSPGTSGILSTDTQYF. CDR3 bases: TGTGCCAGCAGCCCCGGGACTAGCGGGATTCTTAGCACAGATACGCAGTATTTT.

This clone was observed a handful of times. This chain's CDR3 is CASSQAAGGSLYEQYF. CDR3 DNA: TGCGCCAGCAGCCAAGCGGCGGGCGGGAGCCTCTACGAGCAGTACTTC. The chain couples TRBV4-1 to TRBJ2-7, with 7 bases identical to TRBD2. The ends lost 1 base at V and 3 bases at J; junction bases unmatched: 9. Germline V gene lookup returns CDR1 MGHRA and CDR2 YSYEKL. The CDR3 extends over 16 amino acids.

V gene TRBV28 combines with J gene TRBJ2-1; 13 positions match TRBD2. The trim removed 4 bases at V and 7 bases at J, leaving 10 bases unmatched. Germline-derived CDR1 and CDR2 are MDHEN and SYDVKM. The CDR3 runs to 17 residues. CDR3 DNA: TGTGCCAGCAGTTCCCAAGTACTAGCGGGAGGGCCGAATGAGCAGTTCTTC. Translation gives CASSSQVLAGGPNEQFF.

The J gene is TRBJ1-2, the V gene TRBV6-2 or TRBV6-3; the match to TRBD1 covers 7 bases. CDR3 length: 19 residues. Germline values: CDR1 MNHEY, CDR2 SVGEGT. Trimming at V came to 4 bases and at J to 0 bases, leaving 17 bases not matched to a gene. The DNA of the CDR3 is TGTGCCAGCAGTTCCTCAGTCCCGGGACAGAGGCTTACTAACTATGGCTACACCTTC. Protein product: CASSSSVPGQRLTNYGYTF.

The chain carries TRBV10-3 and TRBJ2-3; 15 positions match TRBD2. V shed 3 bases and J 7 bases; nucleotides not matched to a gene: 8. This CDR3 region has 17 residues. The germline gives CDR1 ENHRY, CDR2 SYGVKD. This chain's CDR3 is CAISDPGTSGGPNTQYF. CDR3 coding DNA: TGTGCCATCAGTGACCCGGGGACTAGCGGGGGGCCCAATACGCAGTATTTT.

The chain links TRBV6-5 to TRBJ1-1; D not certain. The germline V gene encodes CDR1 MNHEY and CDR2 SVGAGI. The CDR3 has 14 residues. Trimming removed 2 bases at V and 0 bases at J, with 7 bases between. The CDR3 DNA reads as TGTGCCAGCAGTTACGGCGGGGTGAACACTGAAGCTTTCTTT. This translates into CASSYGGVNTEAFF.

This chain joins TRBV5-1 and TRBJ2-1, with D maybe TRBD2 (6 bases). Germline CDR1 is SGHRS and CDR2 is YFSETQ. V was shortened by 4 bases and J by 0 bases, with 20 bases between the two germline ends. CDR3 length: 18 residues. CDR3 nucleotides: TGCGCCAGCAGCAGAGACCAGGGACTCCCCAGCTCCTACAATGAGCAGTTCTTC. The encoded protein is CASSRDQGLPSSYNEQFF.

V gene TRBV6-5 combines with J gene TRBJ1-1; possibly TRBD1 for D (5 bases). Germline V gene data show CDR1 as MNHEY and CDR2 as SVGAGI. V was pared by 0 bases and J by 5 bases, with 10 bases between. The CDR3 spans 14 residues. The CDR3 protein is CASSYSTGVTEAFF. CDR3 DNA: TGTGCCAGCAGTTACTCGACGGGGGTAACTGAAGCTTTCTTT.

Details on this clone: Other DNA variants within this sample encode the same CDR3. V gene TRBV28 combines with J gene TRBJ2-1; D might be TRBD2 (6 bases). The CDR3 is made up of 10 amino acids. Per the germline V gene, CDR1 is MDHEN and CDR2 is SYDVKM. The CDR3 region has the DNA TGTGCGACCGGGGGAAATGAGCAGTTCTTC. Translated, it gives CATGGNEQFF.